This T cell receptor (beta chain) originates from a study of blood T cells in healthy people across ages. Study findings and constraints: Changes in expanded clonotypes were possibly confounded, as the CMV status of donors was unknown. More naive CD4+ cells and higher diversity marked long-lived donors relative to aged donors.

For this clonotype: No antigen is known for it.

The second PCR ran about 7 to 12 cycles with a sample-barcoded 5' primer and J-beta primers. TCRdb redid the calling of the 5' RACE reads with MiXCR, one entry per CDR3 protein. Of roughly 830,000 distinct CDR3 sequences detected, less than 80% appear once; the ten largest clones hold 25% to 35%. Sequencing input: blood. This TCR was recovered from a man aged 25 to 40 in good health.

The CDR3, as DNA: TGCAGTGCTAGTGCCCCACTAGCGGGGGCCCTCAATGAGCAGTTCTTC. Its protein product is CSASAPLAGALNEQFF. The rearrangement uses TRBV20-1 and TRBJ2-1, with 11 bases lining up with TRBD2. Per the germline V gene, CDR1 is DFQATT and CDR2 is SNEGSKA (reference sequence). Trimming took 3 bases from V and 6 from J; bases not matched to a gene: 10. This CDR3 has 16 amino acids.